These 27 T cell receptor beta chains came from one sample sequenced in a study of shared clonotypes between healthy human individuals. The data were produced by immunoSEQ multiplex PCR, yet TCRdb's version contains in-frame clones alone and is incomplete. The table has around 700,000 clones, less than 80% seen once. The sequenced sample consisted of memory CD4+ T cells sorted from blood. Subset meaning: CD45RA-negative fraction. These receptors were obtained from a woman aged 30 to 39 in good health.

The chain carries TRBV7-9 and TRBJ2-2, with TRBD1 identical over 9 bases. The length of the CDR3 is 15 residues. V lost 5 bases and J lost 6; bases outside the gene matches: 7. From germline, CDR1 is SEHNR and CDR2 FQNEAQ (reference sequence). For the CDR3, the DNA is TGTGCCAGCAGCAACCGGGACAGGGCCTCCGGGGAGCTGTTTTTT. This encodes CASSNRDRASGELFF. Full variable domain (outside the CDR3, taken from reference TRBV7-9 and TRBJ2-2): DTGVSQNPRHKITKRGQNVTFRCDPISEHNRLYWYRQTLGQGPEFLTYFQNEAQLEKSRLLSDRFSAERPKGSFSTLEIQRTEQGDSAMYLCASSNRDRASGELFFGEGSRLTVL.

This rearrangement joins TRBV27 to TRBJ2-7; 13 bases line up with TRBD2. Germline trimming cut 5 bases from V and 3 bases from J; bases unmatched to any gene: 1. CDR1 MNHEY and CDR2 SMNVEV come from the germline V gene (reference sequence). The CDR3 runs to 14 residues. The CDR3 sequence: CASSRLAGGYEQYF. The CDR3 DNA reads as TGTGCCAGCAGTCGACTAGCGGGAGGCTACGAGCAGTACTTC.

This clone was picked up a small number of times. The gene calls are TRBV6-1 and TRBJ1-5; 7 bases map to TRBD1. V lost 6 bases to trimming and J lost 2 bases; unmatched junction nucleotides: 7. The CDR3 has 15 amino acids. From germline, CDR1 is MNHNS and CDR2 SASEGT. CDR3 protein: CASRTDQGGNQPQHF. CDR3 DNA sequence: TGTGCCAGCAGAACGGACCAGGGGGGCAATCAGCCCCAGCATTTT.

V gene TRBV28 combines with J gene TRBJ1-1, with D possibly being TRBD1 (5 bases). V was trimmed by 5 bases and J by 4 bases, leaving 11 bases between them. The CDR3 length is 13 residues. The germline V gene encodes CDR1 MDHEN and CDR2 SYDVKM. The CDR3 bases are TGTGCCAGCAGTGAAGCAGGGATCACTGAAGCTTTCTTT. This gives the protein CASSEAGITEAFF. Drawing the rest from reference TRBV28 and TRBJ1-1, the complete variable domain is DVKVTQSSRYLVKRTGEKVFLECVQDMDHENMFWYRQDPGLGLRLIYFSYDVKMKEKGDIPEGYSVSREKKERFSLILESASTNQTSMYLCASSEAGITEAFFGQGTRLTVV.

This clone has only one observation. The chain combines TRBV28 with TRBJ2-1; 7 bases agree with TRBD1. J lost 6 bases, V lost 7 bases, and 6 bases had no gene match. Germline V gene data show CDR1 as MDHEN and CDR2 as SYDVKM. The CDR3 length is 13 residues. The CDR3 reads CASIQGQGNEQFF. DNA of the CDR3: TGTGCCAGCATACAGGGGCAAGGCAATGAGCAGTTCTTC. The variable domain in full, completed from reference TRBV28 and TRBJ2-1, reads DVKVTQSSRYLVKRTGEKVFLECVQDMDHENMFWYRQDPGLGLRLIYFSYDVKMKEKGDIPEGYSVSREKKERFSLILESASTNQTSMYLCASIQGQGNEQFFGPGTRLTVL.

This chain joins TRBV28 and TRBJ2-7, with a tentative D call TRBD2 (6 bases). Trimming left V 8 bases short and J 6 bases short, with 23 bases between. This CDR3 is built from 15 residues. Germline-derived CDR1 and CDR2 are MDHEN and SYDVKM. CDR3 nucleotides: TGTGCCAGCCCCCCTACGAGTGGAGGGGCCTCCGAGCAGTACTTC. This codes for CASPPTSGGASEQYF.

J is TRBJ1-2 and V is TRBV5-1; D not resolved. V was pared by 0 bases and J by 4 bases, with 4 bases between. CDR3 length equals 12 residues. Per the germline V gene, CDR1 is SGHRS and CDR2 is YFSETQ. CDR3 region: CASSLDGYGYTF. CDR3 in DNA: TGCGCCAGCAGCTTGGACGGCTATGGCTACACCTTC.

The chain couples TRBV7-6 to TRBJ2-7; TRBD2 agrees at 7 bases. Germline V gene sequence: CDR1 SGHVS, CDR2 FNYEAQ. Losses at the gene ends were 5 bases for V and 2 bases for J; bases not matched to a gene: 12. CDR3 length: 16 residues. The CDR3 loop is CASSPGGGYPTYEQYF. In DNA form, the CDR3 reads TGTGCCAGCAGCCCTGGGGGGGGGTATCCTACCTACGAGCAGTACTTC.

The chain carries TRBV6-4 and TRBJ2-5, with D perhaps matching TRBD2 (6 bases). V lost 3 bases and J 3 bases, leaving 17 bases between the germline ends. CDR1 is MRHNA and CDR2 is SNTAGT in the germline V gene. This CDR3 comprises 16 residues. The DNA for the CDR3 is TGTGCCAGCAGTGATGGCCGGGAGCCTGAGAAAGAGACCCAGTACTTC. Its translation: CASSDGREPEKETQYF.

This CDR3 reads CASSSERTGPQHF. The CDR3 DNA reads as TGTGCCAGCAGCTCGGAGCGAACAGGGCCCCAGCATTTT. This chain uses TRBV7-9 with TRBJ1-5, with D maybe TRBD1 (5 bases). Germline CDR1 is SEHNR and CDR2 is FQNEAQ (reference sequence). The V gene lost 4 bases and the J gene lost 9 bases, with 13 bases spanning the gap. The CDR3 runs to 13 residues.

This clone was recorded a few times. The chain employs TRBV2 and TRBJ1-5, with 8 bases lining up with TRBD1. Germline-derived CDR1 and CDR2 are SNHLY and FYNNEI. J was trimmed by 7 bases and V by 9 bases; bases with no gene match: 8. The CDR3 has 13 amino acids. The CDR3 DNA is TGTGCCAGTACACGACAGGGGACGCAGCCCCAGCATTTT. It translates to CASTRQGTQPQHF. Full variable domain (remainder filled in from reference TRBV2 and TRBJ1-5): EPEVTQTPSHQVTQMGQEVILRCVPISNHLYFYWYRQILGQKVEFLVSFYNNEISEKSEIFDDQFSVERPDGSNFTLKIRSTKLEDSAMYFCASTRQGTQPQHFGDGTRLSIL.

This clone was seen just once. The rearrangement uses TRBV7-9 and TRBJ1-5; D possibly corresponds to TRBD1 (5 bases). The CDR3 totals 16 residues. Germline V lookup: CDR1 SEHNR, CDR2 FQNEAQ (reference sequence). V was cut by 1 base and J by 2 bases, with 12 bases left in between. CDR3 protein: CASSLGSGRGNQPQHF. For the CDR3, the DNA is TGTGCCAGCAGCTTAGGGTCGGGCAGGGGCAATCAGCCCCAGCATTTT. The full variable domain, with the rest looked up from reference TRBV7-9 and TRBJ1-5, is DTGVSQNPRHKITKRGQNVTFRCDPISEHNRLYWYRQTLGQGPEFLTYFQNEAQLEKSRLLSDRFSAERPKGSFSTLEIQRTEQGDSAMYLCASSLGSGRGNQPQHFGDGTRLSIL.

This chain uses TRBV28 with TRBJ2-1; D tentatively reads TRBD1 or TRBD2 (5 bases each). V dropped 7 bases and J dropped 14 bases, with 18 bases sitting between them. The CDR3 has 12 amino acids. Germline V CDR1 and CDR2: MDHEN, SYDVKM. CDR3 coding DNA: TGTGCCAGCACCTCGGGGCCAGGGAACGAGTTCTTC. Encoded protein: CASTSGPGNEFF.

The chain uses TRBV28 and TRBJ2-1; TRBD2 matches at 12 bases. V shed 7 bases and J 8 bases; nucleotides not matched to a gene: 12. Germline CDR1 and CDR2: MDHEN and SYDVKM. The CDR3 totals 16 residues. CDR3 DNA sequence: TGTGCCAGCACTGAGGAGGCTAGCGGGAGGGGTTATGAGCAGTTCTTC. It encodes CASTEEASGRGYEQFF.

This chain connects TRBV5-1 to TRBJ1-5; D is perhaps TRBD1 (5 bases). Germline V CDR1 and CDR2: SGHRS, YFSETQ. There are 16 residues in the CDR3. Trimming cost V 4 bases and J 3 bases, with 17 bases left between them. CDR3 bases: TGCGCCAGCAGCCCGGGTAGGGACGGGTTCAATCAGCCCCAGCATTTT. Its protein product is CASSPGRDGFNQPQHF.

This clone was observed a few times. The chain uses TRBV25-1 and TRBJ1-2, with TRBD1 matching 9 bases. The ends lost 4 bases at V and 2 bases at J; junction bases unmatched: 5. The CDR3 has 15 amino acids. In germline, CDR1 is MGHDK, CDR2 SYGVNS. DNA of the CDR3: TGTGCCAGCAGTGGATACGGGACAGGGAACTATGGCTACACCTTC. This codes for CASSGYGTGNYGYTF.

The V and J genes are TRBV11-2 and TRBJ2-5; D gene uncertain. The CDR3 covers 16 residues. Germline-derived CDR1 and CDR2 are SGHAT and FQNNGV. The V end was cut by 5 bases, the J end by 2 bases, with 18 bases between. CDR3: CASSQPGDPLQETQYF. The CDR3 DNA follows: TGTGCCAGCAGCCAACCGGGTGATCCCCTACAAGAGACCCAGTACTTC.

The chain links TRBV7-7 to TRBJ2-2; maybe TRBD1 (6 bases). V was shortened by 3 bases and J by 6 bases, with 8 bases between the two germline ends. The CDR3 extends over 13 amino acids. The germline gives CDR1 SSHAT, CDR2 FNYEAQ (reference sequence). As DNA, the CDR3 is TGTGCCAGCAGCTTTGGACAGTCCGGGGAGCTGTTTTTT. As protein: CASSFGQSGELFF.

This clone was observed a handful of times. The sample has other DNA sequences that encode this CDR3 too. The chain has TRBV20-1 and TRBJ2-1, with D unresolved. The germline CDR1 and CDR2 sequences are DFQATT and SNEGSKA (reference sequence). Trimming took 1 base from V and 4 from J, leaving 2 bases between them. The CDR3 runs 11 residues. CDR3 DNA sequence: TGCAGTGCTAGAGGATACAATGAGCAGTTCTTC. As protein: CSARGYNEQFF.

V gene TRBV28 combines with J gene TRBJ1-4, with 9 bases matching TRBD1. The germline V gene encodes CDR1 MDHEN and CDR2 SYDVKM. This CDR3 is built from 15 residues. V lost 5 bases to trimming and J lost 7 bases; unmatched junction nucleotides: 8. The CDR3 sequence is CASSPNRGRREKLFF. CDR3 DNA sequence: TGTGCCAGCAGTCCGAACAGGGGGCGCCGTGAAAAACTGTTTTTT.

This clone was found once. The V and J genes are TRBV18 and TRBJ2-7; 9 bases align to TRBD1. Per germline, CDR1 KGHSH and CDR2 LQKENI. With 3 bases clipped from V and 5 bases from J, the junction kept 11 bases outside the gene matches. The CDR3 is made up of 16 amino acids. CDR3 sequence: CASSPIARDRDHEQYF. The DNA of the CDR3 is TGTGCCAGCTCACCTATAGCCCGGGACAGGGACCACGAGCAGTACTTC.

The rearrangement joins TRBV2 to TRBJ1-6, with D possibly matching TRBD1 (5 bases). The V gene lost 4 bases and the J gene lost 7 bases, with 5 bases spanning the gap. This CDR3 spans 12 amino acids. Germline V CDR1 and CDR2: SNHLY, FYNNEI. The CDR3 here is CASSGDNSPLHF. The CDR3 nucleotides are TGTGCCAGCAGTGGGGACAATTCACCCCTCCACTTT.

The genes are TRBV18 and TRBJ2-3; TRBD1 matches at 12 bases. In germline, CDR1 is KGHSH, CDR2 LQKENI. The V gene end was trimmed by 0 bases and the J gene end by 6 bases; junction bases not matched to a gene: 4. The CDR3 has 16 amino acids. The CDR3 loop is CASSPPGQGARDTQYF. The CDR3 DNA reads as TGTGCCAGCTCACCACCGGGACAGGGGGCTCGGGATACGCAGTATTTT. Drawing the rest from reference TRBV18 and TRBJ2-3, the complete variable domain is NAGVMQNPRHLVRRRGQEARLRCSPMKGHSHVYWYRQLPEEGLKFMVYLQKENIIDESGMPKERFSAEFPKEGPSILRIQQVVRGDSAAYFCASSPPGQGARDTQYFGPGTRLTVL.

Comments on this clone: A single base is all that separates this from a far larger clone, so a read error is likely. The CDR3 sequence: CASRITSYEQYF. The CDR3 DNA follows: TGTGCCAGCAGAATAACCTCCTACGAGCAGTACTTC. V usage is TRBV2 and J usage is TRBJ2-7, with no clear D. From germline, CDR1 is SNHLY and CDR2 FYNNEI. The ends were cut back, 6 bases at V and 0 bases at J, with 6 bases in the middle. This CDR3 has 12 residues.

The rearrangement links TRBV28 to TRBJ2-2; 9 bases agree with TRBD1. V was clipped by 7 bases and J by 5 bases; unmatched bases: 5. This CDR3 has 14 amino acids. Germline lookup yields CDR1 MDHEN and CDR2 SYDVKM. The CDR3 sequence: CASTGTGKTGELFF. The CDR3 region has the DNA TGTGCCAGCACCGGGACAGGGAAGACCGGGGAGCTGTTTTTT. Filled out from reference TRBV28 and TRBJ2-2, the complete variable domain reads DVKVTQSSRYLVKRTGEKVFLECVQDMDHENMFWYRQDPGLGLRLIYFSYDVKMKEKGDIPEGYSVSREKKERFSLILESASTNQTSMYLCASTGTGKTGELFFGEGSRLTVL.

Turning to this clone: In the same sample, other DNA sequences code for this CDR3. This chain connects TRBV18 to TRBJ1-1; 9 bases are shared with TRBD1. In germline, CDR1 is KGHSH, CDR2 LQKENI. V trimming: 4 bases; J trimming: 3 bases; junction bases outside the gene matches: 0. This CDR3 is built from 13 residues. The CDR3 loop reads CASSRDRDTEAFF. The CDR3 DNA reads as TGTGCCAGCTCACGGGACAGGGACACTGAAGCTTTCTTT.

As concerns this clone: Other DNA sequences within the sample encode an identical CDR3. The rearrangement joins TRBV19 to TRBJ2-1, with 8 bases aligning to TRBD2. This CDR3 is built from 15 residues. The V gene end was trimmed by 0 bases and the J gene end by 4 bases; junction bases not matched to a gene: 2. The germline CDR1 and CDR2 sequences are LNHDA and SQIVND (reference sequence). The CDR3 loop is CASSIDSGSYNEQFF. The CDR3 nucleotides read TGTGCCAGTAGTATAGACAGCGGGAGTTACAATGAGCAGTTCTTC.